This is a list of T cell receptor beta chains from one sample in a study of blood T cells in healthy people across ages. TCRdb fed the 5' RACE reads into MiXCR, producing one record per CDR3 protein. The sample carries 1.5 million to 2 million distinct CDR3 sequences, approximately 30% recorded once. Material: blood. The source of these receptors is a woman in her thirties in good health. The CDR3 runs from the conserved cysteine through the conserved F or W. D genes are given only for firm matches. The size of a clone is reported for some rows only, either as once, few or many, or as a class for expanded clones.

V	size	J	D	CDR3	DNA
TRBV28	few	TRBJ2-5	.	CASSSGEARRETQYF	TGTGCCAGCAGTTCAGGAGAGGCGCGAAGAGAGACCCAGTACTTC
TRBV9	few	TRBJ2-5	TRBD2	CASSYPSGLEGEQYF	TGTGCCAGCAGTTACCCATCGGGACTAGAAGGTGAGCAGTACTTC
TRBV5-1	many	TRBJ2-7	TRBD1	CASSSGTGMGEQYF	TGCGCCAGCAGCTCCGGGACAGGAATGGGCGAGCAGTACTTC
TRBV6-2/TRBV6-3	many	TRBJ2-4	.	CASSASRYRYF	TGTGCCAGCAGTGCTTCCAGATATCGGTACTTC
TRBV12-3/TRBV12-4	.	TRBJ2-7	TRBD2	CVSTTSGGHRWREGQGSYEQYF	TGTGTCAGCACCACCAGCGGGGGGCACAGATGGCGGGAGGGCCAGGGCTCCTACGAGCAGTACTTC
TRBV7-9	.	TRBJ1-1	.	CASSQGSYAEAFF	TGTGCCAGCAGTCAGGGGTCTTACGCTGAAGCTTTCTTT
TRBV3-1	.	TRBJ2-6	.	CASSQVHHSSGANVLTF	TGTGCCAGCAGCCAAGTCCATCACAGCTCTGGGGCCAACGTCCTGACTTTC
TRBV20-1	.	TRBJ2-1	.	CSARYRNRENEQFF	TGCAGTGCTAGATACAGGAACCGGGAGAATGAGCAGTTCTTC
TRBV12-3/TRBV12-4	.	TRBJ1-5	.	CASSLALERGNQPQHF	TGTGCCAGCAGTTTAGCGCTCGAAAGGGGGAATCAGCCCCAGCATTTT
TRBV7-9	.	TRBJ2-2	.	CASSTRDTGELFF	TGTGCCAGCAGCACCAGGGACACCGGGGAGCTGTTTTTT
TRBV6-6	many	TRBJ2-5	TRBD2	CASSTSGGETQYF	TGTGCCAGCAGTACTAGCGGGGGCGAGACCCAGTACTTC